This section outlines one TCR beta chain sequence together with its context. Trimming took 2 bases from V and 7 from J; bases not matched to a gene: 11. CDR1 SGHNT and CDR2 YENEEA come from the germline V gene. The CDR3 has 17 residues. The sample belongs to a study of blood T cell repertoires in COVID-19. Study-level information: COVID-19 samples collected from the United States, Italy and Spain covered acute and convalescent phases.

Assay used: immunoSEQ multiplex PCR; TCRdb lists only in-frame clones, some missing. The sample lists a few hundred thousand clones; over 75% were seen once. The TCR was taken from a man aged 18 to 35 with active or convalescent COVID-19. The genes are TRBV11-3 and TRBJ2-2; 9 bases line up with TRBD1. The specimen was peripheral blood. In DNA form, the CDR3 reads TGTGCCAGCAGCTTACACTCCGGGACAGGGCGCGACGGGGAGCTGTTTTTT. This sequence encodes CASSLHSGTGRDGELFF.